What follows is one TCR beta chain and its context. The antigen is undetermined. Some clones are missing from TCRdb's copy, which holds only in-frame ones; the method was immunoSEQ multiplex PCR. Of about 130,000 clones in the sample, just over 90% were seen once. The entry originates in a study of T cell responses to AZD1222 COVID-19 vaccine. The study, taken as a whole, reports: Nearly half of the spike-specific TCRs reportedly recognize variant regions that carry no mutations. Among AZD1222 vaccinees, only six or seven were seropositive at baseline. Most donors were white British and more were female, and clonal diversity was possibly underestimated.

Between the trimmed V and J ends, which lost 2 bases and 8 bases, there was a span of 15 bases. In germline, CDR1 is KGHSH, CDR2 LQKENI. This CDR3 is built from 14 residues. This chain joins TRBV18 and TRBJ1-2; D is unclear. The clonotype originates from an adult in good health. The sample was peripheral blood, taken on day 0 of AZD1222 vaccination. CDR3 DNA: TGTGCCAGCTCACCATCTGACATCTCTGAGGGCTACACCTTC. Translating gives CASSPSDISEGYTF. Drawing the rest from reference TRBV18 and TRBJ1-2, the complete variable domain is NAGVMQNPRHLVRRRGQEARLRCSPMKGHSHVYWYRQLPEEGLKFMVYLQKENIIDESGMPKERFSAEFPKEGPSILRIQQVVRGDSAAYFCASSPSDISEGYTFGSGTRLTVV.